This T cell receptor beta chain was identified in a study of CD4 T cell repertoires and nickel (dated by TCRdb to the early 2020s). Turning to this clonotype: Which antigen it targets is not known. The input lacks base qualities; no much larger clone sits a single base away.

The CDR3 starts with the cysteine, ends with the phenylalanine, and has 17 residues. Only CDR3 DNA remains: 51 bases, in frame from the first base. As encoded in the germline V gene (reference sequence), CDR1 is DFQATT while CDR2 is SNEGSKA. Compared with germline, V lacks 0 bases and J lacks 0 bases; bases without a gene match: 5. Preparation of the library involved RT-PCR. Sequencer: Illumina MiSeq. TCRdb trimmed public reads at Q25 via fastp, called clones via MiXCR and kept in-frame beta chains. Each record represents a unique CDR3 protein, reported with the most common genes and DNA among its rows. The sample table records some 250 distinct CDR3 sequences; approximately 80% of these occur just once. The ten most abundant clones make up 15% of the sample.

Sequencing was performed on CD4+ T cells from blood, not recorded whether cultured. The receptor chain draws on TRBV20-1 and TRBJ1-5; a stretch of 10 junction bases matches TRBD1. This TCR came from a human donor in a nickel allergy study, with or without nickel allergy (not recorded which). It is not recorded whether this sample comes from one donor or several. The nucleotides are TGCAGTGCTAGAGATTTAGGGACAGGGGTTAGCAATCAGCCCCAGCATTTT. This translates into CSARDLGTGVSNQPQHF.